This TCR beta chain was profiled in a study of T cells in lung cancer brain metastases. With regard to this clone: Its antigen is as yet unknown.

The study's findings and limits: FFPE DNA fragmentation may have prevented retrieving the complete T cell repertoire. Paired primaries held more unique productive clones than brain metastases (median approximately 4,500 versus 1,500). Most clones were lesion-specific, with limited overlap between paired lesions (Morisita 0.2 to 0.25).

Paired samples had equal genomic DNA input, ranging 2.24 to 4.92 ug. TCRdb's copy holds only in-frame clones and misses some; the assay was immunoSEQ multiplex PCR. This table holds roughly 2,500 clones, about nine tenths found once. V lost 0 bases and J lost 8, with 11 bases in between. Looked up from germline, CDR1 is SGHTS and CDR2 is YDEGEE. The CDR3 extends over 13 amino acids. The gene calls are TRBV5-8 and TRBJ2-5; the D is unclear. Source material: tumor tissue from the primary lung tumor. The TCR sequence derives from a man between 65 and 85 years old with non-small cell lung cancer. CDR3 sequence (DNA): TGTGCCAGCAGCTTGGAGCAAAGGAATACCCAGTACTTC. Translated: CASSLEQRNTQYF. Filled out from reference TRBV5-8 and TRBJ2-5, the complete variable domain reads EAGVTQSPTHLIKTRGQQATLRCSPISGHTSVYWYQQALGLGLQFLLWYDEGEERNRGNFPPRFSGRQFPNYSSELNVNALELEDSALYLCASSLEQRNTQYFGPGTRLLVL.